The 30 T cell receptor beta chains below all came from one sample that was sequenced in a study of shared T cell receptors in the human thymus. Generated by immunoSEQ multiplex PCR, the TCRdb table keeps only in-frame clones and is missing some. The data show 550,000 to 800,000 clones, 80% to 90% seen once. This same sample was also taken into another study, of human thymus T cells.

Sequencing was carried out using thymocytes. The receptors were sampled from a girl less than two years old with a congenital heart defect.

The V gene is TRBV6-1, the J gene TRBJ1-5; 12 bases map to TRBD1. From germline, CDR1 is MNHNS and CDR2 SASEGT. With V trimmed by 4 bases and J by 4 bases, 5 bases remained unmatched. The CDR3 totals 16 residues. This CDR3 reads CASSAGQGAGNQPQHF. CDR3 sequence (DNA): TGTGCCAGCAGTGCGGGACAGGGGGCGGGGAATCAGCCCCAGCATTTT.

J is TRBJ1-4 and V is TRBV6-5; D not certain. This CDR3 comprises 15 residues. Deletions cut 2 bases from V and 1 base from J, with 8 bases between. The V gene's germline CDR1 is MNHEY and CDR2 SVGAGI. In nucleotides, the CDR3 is TGTGCCAGCAGTTACCTCTACAGAACTAATGAAAAACTGTTTTTT. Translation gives CASSYLYRTNEKLFF.

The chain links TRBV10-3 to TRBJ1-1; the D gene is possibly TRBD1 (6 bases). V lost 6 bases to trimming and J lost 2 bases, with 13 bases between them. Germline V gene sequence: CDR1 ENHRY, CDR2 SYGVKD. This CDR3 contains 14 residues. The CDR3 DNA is TGTGCCATCAGACCCGGGACACCCAACACTGAAGCTTTCTTT. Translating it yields CAIRPGTPNTEAFF.

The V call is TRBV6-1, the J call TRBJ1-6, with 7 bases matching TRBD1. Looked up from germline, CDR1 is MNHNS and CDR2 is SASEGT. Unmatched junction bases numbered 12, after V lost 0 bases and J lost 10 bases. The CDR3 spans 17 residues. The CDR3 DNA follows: TGTGCCAGCAGTGAAGCGCGGGGGGCAGGGGGTGAGTCACCCCTCCACTTT. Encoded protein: CASSEARGAGGESPLHF.

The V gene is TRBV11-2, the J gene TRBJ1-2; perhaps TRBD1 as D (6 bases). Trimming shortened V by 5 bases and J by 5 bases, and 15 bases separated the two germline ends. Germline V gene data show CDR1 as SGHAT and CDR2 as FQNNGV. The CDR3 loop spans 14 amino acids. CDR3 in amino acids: CASSRWGGLYGYTF. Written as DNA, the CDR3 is TGTGCCAGCAGCCGGTGGGGGGGCCTGTATGGCTACACCTTC.

The CDR3 loop reads CAISESQEGAIQETQYF. DNA for the CDR3: TGTGCCATCAGTGAGTCTCAGGAGGGGGCAATACAAGAGACCCAGTACTTC. This sequence joins TRBV10-3 and TRBJ2-5, with D perhaps matching TRBD1 (7 bases). Germline V gene data show CDR1 as ENHRY and CDR2 as SYGVKD. CDR3 length: 17 residues. Trimming removed 0 bases from V and 2 bases from J, with 16 bases in between.

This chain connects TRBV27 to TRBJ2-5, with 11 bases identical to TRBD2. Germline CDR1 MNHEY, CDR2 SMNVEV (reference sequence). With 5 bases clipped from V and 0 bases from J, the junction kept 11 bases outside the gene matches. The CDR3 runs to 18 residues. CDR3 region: CASSTTSGALLYQETQYF. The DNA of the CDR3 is TGTGCCAGCAGTACGACTAGCGGGGCGTTACTGTACCAAGAGACCCAGTACTTC.

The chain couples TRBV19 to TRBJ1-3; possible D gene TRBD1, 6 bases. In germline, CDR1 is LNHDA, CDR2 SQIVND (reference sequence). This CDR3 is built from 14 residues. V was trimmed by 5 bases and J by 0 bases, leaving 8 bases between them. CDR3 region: CASSSGASGNTIYF. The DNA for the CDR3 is TGTGCCAGTAGTTCAGGGGCCTCTGGAAACACCATATATTTT.

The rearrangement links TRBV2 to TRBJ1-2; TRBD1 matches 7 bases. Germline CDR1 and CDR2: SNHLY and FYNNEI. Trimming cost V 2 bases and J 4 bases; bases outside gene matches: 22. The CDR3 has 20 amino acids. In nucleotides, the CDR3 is TGTGCCAGCAGTGAACGGGACAGACAATCTGTGGGGCCCCCTCGCTATGGCTACACCTTC. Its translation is CASSERDRQSVGPPRYGYTF.

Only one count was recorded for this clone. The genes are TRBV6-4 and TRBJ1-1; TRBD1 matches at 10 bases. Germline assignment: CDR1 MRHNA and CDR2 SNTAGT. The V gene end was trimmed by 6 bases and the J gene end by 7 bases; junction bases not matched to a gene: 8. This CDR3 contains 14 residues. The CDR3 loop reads CASSPSGQGREAFF. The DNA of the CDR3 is TGTGCCAGCAGCCCCTCGGGACAGGGGCGTGAAGCTTTCTTT.

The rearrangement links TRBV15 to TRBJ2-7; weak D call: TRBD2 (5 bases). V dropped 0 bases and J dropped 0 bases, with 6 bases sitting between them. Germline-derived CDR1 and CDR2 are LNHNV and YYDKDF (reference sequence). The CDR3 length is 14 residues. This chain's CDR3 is CATSREEVSYEQYF. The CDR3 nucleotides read TGTGCCACCAGCAGAGAGGAGGTCTCCTACGAGCAGTACTTC.

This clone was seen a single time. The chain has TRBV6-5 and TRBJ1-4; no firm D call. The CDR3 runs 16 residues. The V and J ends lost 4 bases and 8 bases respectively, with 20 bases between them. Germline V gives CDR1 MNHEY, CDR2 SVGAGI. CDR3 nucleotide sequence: TGTGCCAGCAGTTTGCTCCCGAGAGGGCCCTTGGAAAAACTGTTTTTT. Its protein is CASSLLPRGPLEKLFF.

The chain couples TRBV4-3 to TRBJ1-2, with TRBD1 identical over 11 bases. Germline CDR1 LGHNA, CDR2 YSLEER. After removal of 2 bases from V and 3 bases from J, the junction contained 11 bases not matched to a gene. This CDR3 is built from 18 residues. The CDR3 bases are TGCGCCAGCAGCCAACATCGGACAGGGGGCGGGGTGGACTATGGCTACACCTTC. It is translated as CASSQHRTGGGVDYGYTF.

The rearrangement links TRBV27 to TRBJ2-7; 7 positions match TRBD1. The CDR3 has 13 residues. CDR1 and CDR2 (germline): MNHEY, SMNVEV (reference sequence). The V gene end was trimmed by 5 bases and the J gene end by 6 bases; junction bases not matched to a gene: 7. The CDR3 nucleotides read TGTGCCAGCAGTCTGAGGACAGGCTGCGAGCAGTACTTC. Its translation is CASSLRTGCEQYF.

The CDR3 reads CASRAGLAGASYEQYF. The CDR3 DNA reads as TGTGCCAGCAGAGCCGGACTAGCGGGGGCCTCCTACGAGCAGTACTTC. The chain is built from TRBV7-2 and TRBJ2-7, with TRBD2 identical over 13 bases. Germline V gives CDR1 SGHTA, CDR2 FQGNSA. Trimming cost V 6 bases and J 0 bases; bases outside gene matches: 5. The CDR3 sequence is 16 residues long.

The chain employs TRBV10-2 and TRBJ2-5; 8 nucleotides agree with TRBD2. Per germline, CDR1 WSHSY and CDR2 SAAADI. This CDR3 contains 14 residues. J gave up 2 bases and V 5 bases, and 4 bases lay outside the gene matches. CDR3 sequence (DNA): TGCGCCAGCAGTCTAGCGGGTACTCAAGAGACCCAGTACTTC. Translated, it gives CASSLAGTQETQYF.

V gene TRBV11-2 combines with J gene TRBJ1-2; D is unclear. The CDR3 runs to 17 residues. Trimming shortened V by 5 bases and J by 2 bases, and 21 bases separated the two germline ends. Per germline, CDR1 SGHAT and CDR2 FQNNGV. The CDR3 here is CASSLIRHYTPNYGYTF. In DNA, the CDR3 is TGTGCCAGCAGCCTCATAAGACATTATACTCCCAACTATGGCTACACCTTC.

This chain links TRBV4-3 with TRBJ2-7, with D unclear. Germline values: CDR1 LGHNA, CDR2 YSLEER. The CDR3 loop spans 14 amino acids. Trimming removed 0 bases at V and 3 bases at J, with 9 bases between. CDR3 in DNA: TGCGCCAGCAGCCAAGATCACAGCTACTACGAGCAGTACTTC. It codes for CASSQDHSYYEQYF.

DNA for the CDR3: TGTGCCAGTAGTAGGACAGGGGGGAATCAGCCCCAGCATTTT. Translation: CASSRTGGNQPQHF. The J gene is TRBJ1-5, the V gene TRBV19; 10 bases map to TRBD1. CDR3 length: 14 residues. Per the germline V gene, CDR1 is LNHDA and CDR2 is SQIVND (reference sequence). V lost 4 bases, J lost 4 bases, and 1 base stayed unmatched.

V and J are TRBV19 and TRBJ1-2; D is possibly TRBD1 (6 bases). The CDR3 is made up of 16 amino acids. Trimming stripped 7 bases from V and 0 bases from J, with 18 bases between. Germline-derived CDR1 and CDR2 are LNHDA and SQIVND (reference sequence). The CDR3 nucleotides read TGTGCCAGTACCAAAAAACAGGGCGTTACTAACTATGGCTACACCTTC. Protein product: CASTKKQGVTNYGYTF. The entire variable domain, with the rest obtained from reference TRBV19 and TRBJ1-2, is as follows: DGGITQSPKYLFRKEGQNVTLSCEQNLNHDAMYWYRQDPGQGLRLIYYSQIVNDFQKGDIAEGYSVSREKKESFPLTVTSAQKNPTAFYLCASTKKQGVTNYGYTFGSGTRLTVV.

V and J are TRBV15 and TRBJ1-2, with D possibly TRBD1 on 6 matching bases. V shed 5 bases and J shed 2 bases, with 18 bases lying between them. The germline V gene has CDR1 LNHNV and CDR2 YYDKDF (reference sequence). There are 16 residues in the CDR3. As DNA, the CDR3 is TGTGCCACCAGCTATCCCCGGGACATCCCAAACTATGGCTACACCTTC. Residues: CATSYPRDIPNYGYTF.

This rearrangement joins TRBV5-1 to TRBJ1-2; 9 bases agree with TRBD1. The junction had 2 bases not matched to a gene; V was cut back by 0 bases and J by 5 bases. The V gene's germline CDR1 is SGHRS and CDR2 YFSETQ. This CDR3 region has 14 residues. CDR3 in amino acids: CASSLGTGVYGYTF. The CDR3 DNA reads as TGCGCCAGCAGCTTGGGGACAGGGGTATATGGCTACACCTTC.

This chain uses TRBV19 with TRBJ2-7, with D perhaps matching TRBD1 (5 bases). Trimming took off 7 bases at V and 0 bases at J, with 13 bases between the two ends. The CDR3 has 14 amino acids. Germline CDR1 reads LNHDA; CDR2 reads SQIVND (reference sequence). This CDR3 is CASKDSSSSYEQYF. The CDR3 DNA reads TGTGCCAGTAAAGACAGTTCAAGCTCCTACGAGCAGTACTTC.

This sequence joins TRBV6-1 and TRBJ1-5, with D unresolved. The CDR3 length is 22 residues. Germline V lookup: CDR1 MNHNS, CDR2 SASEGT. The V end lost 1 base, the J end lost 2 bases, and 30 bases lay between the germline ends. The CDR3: CASSEVHRRRTPIPAGNQPQHF. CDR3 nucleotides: TGTGCCAGCAGTGAAGTTCATCGGAGGAGGACCCCGATCCCCGCAGGCAATCAGCCCCAGCATTTT.

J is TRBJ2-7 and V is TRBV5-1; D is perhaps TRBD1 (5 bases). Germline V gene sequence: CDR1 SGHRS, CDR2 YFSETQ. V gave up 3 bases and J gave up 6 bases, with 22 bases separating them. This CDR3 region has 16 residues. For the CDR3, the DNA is TGCGCCAGCAGCTCGTCCACACAGGTCTCTACGGGCGAGCAGTACTTC. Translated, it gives CASSSSTQVSTGEQYF. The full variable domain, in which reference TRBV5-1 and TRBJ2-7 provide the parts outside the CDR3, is KAGVTQTPRYLIKTRGQQVTLSCSPISGHRSVSWYQQTPGQGLQFLFEYFSETQRNKGNFPGRFSGRQFSNSRSEMNVSTLELGDSALYLCASSSSTQVSTGEQYFGPGTRLTVT.

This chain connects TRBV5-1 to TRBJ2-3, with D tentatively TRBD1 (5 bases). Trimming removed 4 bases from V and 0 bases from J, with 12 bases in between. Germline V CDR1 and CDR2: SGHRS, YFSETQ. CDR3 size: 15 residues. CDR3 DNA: TGCGCCAGCAGCCGTTCAAGGGGTAGCACAGATACGCAGTATTTT. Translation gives CASSRSRGSTDTQYF.

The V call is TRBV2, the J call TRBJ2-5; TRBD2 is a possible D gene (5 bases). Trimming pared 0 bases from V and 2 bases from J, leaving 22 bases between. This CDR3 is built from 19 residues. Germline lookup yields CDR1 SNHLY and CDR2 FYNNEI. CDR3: CASSEALESGNTKQETQYF. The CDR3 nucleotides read TGTGCCAGCAGTGAAGCGCTTGAATCGGGGAATACTAAACAAGAGACCCAGTACTTC.

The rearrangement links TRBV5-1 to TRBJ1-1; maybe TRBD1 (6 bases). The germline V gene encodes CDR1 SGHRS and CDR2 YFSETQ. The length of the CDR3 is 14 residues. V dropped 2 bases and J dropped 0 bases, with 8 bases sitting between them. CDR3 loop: CASSFDRMNTEAFF. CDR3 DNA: TGCGCCAGCAGCTTCGACAGGATGAACACTGAAGCTTTCTTT.

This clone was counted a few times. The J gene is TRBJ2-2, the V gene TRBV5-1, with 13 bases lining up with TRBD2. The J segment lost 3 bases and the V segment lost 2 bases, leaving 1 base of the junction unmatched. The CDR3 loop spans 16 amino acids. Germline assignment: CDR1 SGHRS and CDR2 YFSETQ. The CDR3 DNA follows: TGCGCCAGCAGCTTTACTAGCGGGGGGGACACCGGGGAGCTGTTTTTT. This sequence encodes CASSFTSGGDTGELFF.

The CDR3 region is CSVVGVWETQYF. The CDR3, as DNA: TGCAGCGTTGTCGGGGTATGGGAGACCCAGTACTTC. The chain carries TRBV29-1 and TRBJ2-5; D may be TRBD2 (5 bases). V was cut by 4 bases and J by 5 bases, with 11 bases left in between. The CDR3 loop spans 12 amino acids. Germline V lookup: CDR1 SQVTM, CDR2 ANQGSEA.